Below, 30 T cell receptor beta chains from the same sample are listed, as sequenced in a study of blood T cell repertoires in COVID-19. The protocol was immunoSEQ multiplex PCR, while the TCRdb copy is restricted to in-frame clones and leaves out a portion. Of roughly 240,000 clones in the sample, around 80% were seen once. Sequencing input: peripheral blood. The receptors were sampled from an elderly woman with acute or convalescent COVID-19.

This clone was recorded only once. This rearrangement joins TRBV5-1 to TRBJ1-1; tentative D call: TRBD1 (5 bases). Between the trimmed V and J ends, which lost 5 bases and 4 bases, there was a span of 18 bases. Germline-derived CDR1 and CDR2 are SGHRS and YFSETQ. The length of the CDR3 is 15 residues. CDR3 bases: TGCGCCAGCAGAAATAGGGGTGGTGGCGGCACTGAAGCTTTCTTT. Protein sequence: CASRNRGGGGTEAFF.

The gene calls are TRBV28 and TRBJ1-6, with 11 bases lining up with TRBD1. The CDR3 length is 18 residues. The germline V gene has CDR1 MDHEN and CDR2 SYDVKM. J lost 10 bases, V lost 6 bases, and 17 bases had no gene match. CDR3 bases: TGTGCCAGCAGGGGGCTGGGGGTCGGGACAGGGGGTGAATCACCCCTCCACTTT. Its translation is CASRGLGVGTGGESPLHF.

This clone was observed once. The chain couples TRBV20-1 to TRBJ1-2, with no clear D. The CDR3 has 11 amino acids. CDR1 and CDR2 from the germline V gene are DFQATT and SNEGSKA (reference sequence). Trimming left V 6 bases short and J 3 bases short, with 8 bases between. The CDR3 DNA reads as TGCAGTGCCCCTGGAGACTATGGCTACACCTTC. Protein product: CSAPGDYGYTF.

The rearrangement uses TRBV2 and TRBJ2-5; a possible D gene is TRBD1 (6 bases). Looked up from germline, CDR1 is SNHLY and CDR2 is FYNNEI. This CDR3 comprises 13 residues. V dropped 6 bases and J dropped 2 bases, with 10 bases sitting between them. CDR3 protein: CASRPGQQETQYF. CDR3 sequence (DNA): TGTGCCAGCAGACCTGGACAGCAAGAGACCCAGTACTTC.

The genes are TRBV4-3 and TRBJ2-1; 10 bases are shared with TRBD2. The CDR3 length is 18 residues. V shed 3 bases, J shed 9 bases, and the junction held 17 bases outside the gene matches. Germline CDR1 reads LGHNA; CDR2 reads YSLEER. CDR3 nucleotide sequence: TGCGCCAGCAGCCACACATACCCCGGGACTAGCGTAGGTGTTGAGCAGTTCTTC. Encoded protein: CASSHTYPGTSVGVEQFF.

V usage is TRBV6-5 and J usage is TRBJ1-1, with TRBD1 identical over 7 bases. Germline CDR1 is MNHEY and CDR2 is SVGAGI. With 4 bases clipped from V and 6 bases from J, the junction kept 14 bases outside the gene matches. This CDR3 comprises 16 residues. The CDR3 nucleotides are TGTGCCAGCAGTTTTAACACAGGGGAATCGAATGCTGAAGCTTTCTTT. Protein sequence: CASSFNTGESNAEAFF.

CDR3 residues: CASSGQAGAFF. DNA of the CDR3: TGTGCCAGCAGCGGACAGGCTGGAGCTTTCTTT. V gene TRBV7-9 combines with J gene TRBJ1-1; 7 bases map to TRBD1. Trimming cost V 5 bases and J 10 bases; bases outside gene matches: 4. The CDR3 contains 11 residues. Germline CDR1 reads SEHNR; CDR2 reads FQNEAQ (reference sequence).

The chain is built from TRBV5-4 and TRBJ2-1; 8 nucleotides agree with TRBD1. With V trimmed by 4 bases and J by 1 base, 4 bases remained unmatched. CDR1 is SGHNT, CDR2 YYREEE, per germline (reference sequence). This CDR3 contains 15 residues. The CDR3 is CASSPRTGSYNEQFF. DNA for the CDR3: TGTGCCAGCAGCCCCAGGACAGGGTCCTACAATGAGCAGTTCTTC.

Of note for this clone: At the DNA level, this CDR3 is encoded by other sequences in the same sample as well. This chain links TRBV28 with TRBJ1-5; 8 bases are shared with TRBD1. Germline V CDR1 and CDR2: MDHEN, SYDVKM. CDR3 length equals 14 residues. Trimming at V came to 6 bases and at J to 6 bases, leaving 7 bases not matched to a gene. The CDR3 sequence is CASRAGQGGQPQHF. The CDR3 DNA reads as TGTGCCAGCAGAGCCGGACAGGGAGGTCAGCCCCAGCATTTT.

The rearrangement links TRBV11-3 to TRBJ1-5; 8 bases agree with TRBD1. V gave up 6 bases and J gave up 0 bases; unmatched junction bases: 7. The germline gives CDR1 SGHNT, CDR2 YENEEA. The CDR3 extends over 16 amino acids. The CDR3 DNA sequence: TGTGCCAGCAGTTTCGGACAGGGTTTTAGCAATCAGCCCCAGCATTTT. Its translation is CASSFGQGFSNQPQHF.

The CDR3 nucleotides are TGCAGCGTTGGTAGGGGGCCCGAGCAGTACTTC. Protein: CSVGRGPEQYF. This rearrangement joins TRBV29-1 to TRBJ2-7; TRBD1 agrees at 7 bases. Germline CDR1 reads SQVTM; CDR2 reads ANQGSEA. V shed 4 bases, J shed 6 bases, and the junction held 3 bases outside the gene matches. The CDR3 consists of 11 residues.

The chain couples TRBV5-6 to TRBJ2-3; D ambiguous. The CDR3 consists of 15 residues. Germline V gene data show CDR1 as SGHDT and CDR2 as YYEEEE. V lost 1 base and J 0 bases, leaving 9 bases between the germline ends. The DNA for the CDR3 is TGTGCCAGCAGCTTGATAACAGCAAGCACAGATACGCAGTATTTT. Protein sequence: CASSLITASTDTQYF.

The genes are TRBV7-8 and TRBJ2-2, with 9 bases that match TRBD2. V gave up 8 bases and J gave up 4 bases; unmatched junction bases: 20. CDR1 and CDR2 (germline): SGHVS, FQNEAQ. CDR3 length: 19 amino acids. The CDR3, as DNA: TGTGCCAGCGCAATTCCCCAAATTGGGCTAGCGGGGATCACCGGGGAGCTGTTTTTT. Its translation is CASAIPQIGLAGITGELFF.

The chain employs TRBV18 and TRBJ2-2; TRBD2 aligns across 9 bases. The CDR3 sequence is 15 residues long. Germline trimming cut 3 bases from V and 4 bases from J; bases unmatched to any gene: 3. Germline CDR1 KGHSH, CDR2 LQKENI. CDR3 bases: TGTGCCAGCTCACCGGGACTAGCAGTCACCGGGGAGCTGTTTTTT. Its protein is CASSPGLAVTGELFF.

The chain is built from TRBV3-1 (or the pseudogene TRBV3-2) and TRBJ1-6; 9 nucleotides agree with TRBD1. Germline CDR1 and CDR2: LGHDT and YNNKEL (reference sequence). The CDR3 extends over 17 amino acids. Trimming at V came to 5 bases and at J to 1 base, leaving 6 bases not matched to a gene. The CDR3 reads CASSGAQGASYNSPLHF. The CDR3 DNA reads as TGTGCCAGCAGCGGAGCACAGGGGGCATCCTATAATTCACCCCTCCACTTT.

There are a few counts of this clone. This sequence joins TRBV5-1 and TRBJ2-1; the match to TRBD2 covers 11 bases. The germline V gene has CDR1 SGHRS and CDR2 YFSETQ. The ends lost 2 bases at V and 8 bases at J; junction bases unmatched: 6. The CDR3 sequence is 15 residues long. CDR3 DNA sequence: TGCGCCAGCAGCTTTAGCGGGAGGGCCAACTATGAGCAGTTCTTC. Amino acid sequence: CASSFSGRANYEQFF.

The chain employs TRBV20-1 and TRBJ2-5; D remains unclear. Deletions cut 2 bases from V and 7 bases from J, with 8 bases between. The CDR3 contains 11 residues. Looked up from germline, CDR1 is DFQATT and CDR2 is SNEGSKA (reference sequence). CDR3 region: CSARSPPTQYF. CDR3 in DNA: TGCAGTGCTAGATCCCCTCCGACCCAGTACTTC.

The genes are TRBV6-5 and TRBJ2-2, with 12 bases fitting TRBD2. The V gene's germline CDR1 is MNHEY and CDR2 SVGAGI. This CDR3 spans 14 amino acids. Unmatched junction bases numbered 5, after V lost 6 bases and J lost 9 bases. CDR3 DNA sequence: TGTGCCAGCAGGTCTAGCGGGAGGGCCCGGGAGCTGTTTTTT. It yields the protein CASRSSGRARELFF.

The CDR3, as DNA: TGTGCCAGCAGGTTGCTAGCGGGTATGGTGCAGTTCTTC. It yields the protein CASRLLAGMVQFF. The chain is built from TRBV6-5 and TRBJ2-1; TRBD2 aligns across 8 bases. This CDR3 comprises 13 residues. V was pared by 6 bases and J by 12 bases, with 10 bases of the junction left unmatched. The germline V gene has CDR1 MNHEY and CDR2 SVGAGI.

The chain is built from TRBV9 and TRBJ1-6, with 7 bases lining up with TRBD1. This CDR3 has 17 amino acids. Germline lookup yields CDR1 SGDLS and CDR2 YYNGEE. V was clipped by 3 bases and J by 0 bases; unmatched bases: 6. DNA of the CDR3: TGTGCCAGCAGCGCAGGGGGACCTATCTCCTATAATTCACCCCTCCACTTT. Encoded protein: CASSAGGPISYNSPLHF. Full variable domain (remainder filled in from reference TRBV9 and TRBJ1-6): DSGVTQTPKHLITATGQRVTLRCSPRSGDLSVYWYQQSLDQGLQFLIQYYNGEERAKGNILERFSAQQFPDLHSELNLSSLELGDSALYFCASSAGGPISYNSPLHFGNGTRLTVT.

V usage is TRBV2 and J usage is TRBJ2-2; 13 bases agree with TRBD2. V shed 4 bases and J 5 bases; nucleotides not matched to a gene: 7. CDR1 and CDR2 (germline): SNHLY, FYNNEI. This CDR3 has 17 amino acids. CDR3: CASSGTGLAGRTGELFF. CDR3 DNA sequence: TGTGCCAGCAGTGGGACGGGACTAGCGGGAAGGACCGGGGAGCTGTTTTTT. Using reference TRBV2 and TRBJ2-2 for the parts outside the CDR3, the full variable domain is EPEVTQTPSHQVTQMGQEVILRCVPISNHLYFYWYRQILGQKVEFLVSFYNNEISEKSEIFDDQFSVERPDGSNFTLKIRSTKLEDSAMYFCASSGTGLAGRTGELFFGEGSRLTVL.

Written as DNA, the CDR3 is TGCGCCAGCAGCCCATTGGACAATAACCAAGAGACCCAGTACTTC. It yields the protein CASSPLDNNQETQYF. This chain uses TRBV5-1 with TRBJ2-5, with D maybe TRBD1 (5 bases). The CDR3 runs 15 residues. The germline V gene has CDR1 SGHRS and CDR2 YFSETQ. Trimming shortened V by 4 bases and J by 0 bases, and 13 bases separated the two germline ends.

This chain's CDR3 is CASSQRVGGSYEQYF. CDR3 sequence (DNA): TGCGCCAGCAGCCAAAGAGTGGGGGGCTCCTACGAGCAGTACTTC. This chain uses TRBV4-1 with TRBJ2-7; D may be TRBD2 (6 bases). V lost 2 bases, J lost 0 bases, and 11 bases lay in between. Germline V gives CDR1 MGHRA, CDR2 YSYEKL. The CDR3 consists of 15 residues.

About this clone itself: The junction shows a germline mismatch at one end, possibly a read error. The chain carries TRBV6-5 and TRBJ1-2; the D gene is possibly TRBD1 (5 bases). The CDR3 runs to 13 residues. Germline V gene sequence: CDR1 MNHEY, CDR2 SVGAGI. Written as DNA, the CDR3 is TGTGCCAGCAGTAACTCCCAGGAGGGACTTGGGACCTTC. The encoded protein is CASSNSQEGLGTF.

V gene TRBV19 combines with J gene TRBJ1-5; 8 positions match TRBD1. V lost 7 bases to trimming and J lost 3 bases; unmatched junction nucleotides: 8. The CDR3 totals 15 residues. The germline gives CDR1 LNHDA, CDR2 SQIVND (reference sequence). The CDR3 here is CASTPTGAYNQPQHF. The CDR3 DNA follows: TGTGCCAGTACTCCGACAGGGGCGTACAATCAGCCCCAGCATTTT.

The rearrangement joins TRBV11-2 to TRBJ2-7; 10 nucleotides agree with TRBD2. This CDR3 region has 15 residues. Per germline, CDR1 SGHAT and CDR2 FQNNGV. V was pared by 3 bases and J by 3 bases, with 5 bases of the junction left unmatched. The CDR3 here is CASSFGLADIYEQYF. CDR3 coding DNA: TGTGCCAGCAGCTTTGGACTAGCGGATATCTACGAGCAGTACTTC.

This chain uses TRBV28 with TRBJ2-3; a weak D match, TRBD1 (6 bases). The CDR3 is made up of 18 amino acids. V was shortened by 9 bases and J by 2 bases, with 27 bases between the two germline ends. From germline, CDR1 is MDHEN and CDR2 SYDVKM. The CDR3 loop is CASSPGYRVPQVTDTQYF. In DNA form, the CDR3 reads TGTGCCAGTAGTCCGGGTTACAGGGTCCCTCAGGTCACAGATACGCAGTATTTT. The whole variable domain, remainder taken from reference TRBV28 and TRBJ2-3, is DVKVTQSSRYLVKRTGEKVFLECVQDMDHENMFWYRQDPGLGLRLIYFSYDVKMKEKGDIPEGYSVSREKKERFSLILESASTNQTSMYLCASSPGYRVPQVTDTQYFGPGTRLTVL.

The chain is built from TRBV3-1 (or the pseudogene TRBV3-2) and TRBJ2-5; D is perhaps TRBD2 (7 bases). Trimming removed 0 bases at V and 3 bases at J, with 14 bases between. Germline loops: CDR1 LGHDT, CDR2 YNNKEL (reference sequence). The CDR3 is 16 amino acids. CDR3 residues: CASSQEGAGTKETQYF. CDR3 nucleotide sequence: TGTGCCAGCAGCCAAGAGGGGGCCGGGACTAAAGAGACCCAGTACTTC.

CDR3 in amino acids: CASSDQGAVGTGELFF. As DNA, the CDR3 is TGTGCCAGCAGCGACCAGGGGGCCGTAGGGACCGGGGAGCTGTTTTTT. The rearrangement links TRBV7-2 to TRBJ2-2; 8 bases line up with TRBD1. The germline V gene has CDR1 SGHTA and CDR2 FQGNSA. V was clipped by 5 bases and J by 5 bases; unmatched bases: 10. The CDR3 loop spans 16 amino acids.

This clone appeared a single time. The J gene is TRBJ1-5, the V gene TRBV28; D gene uncertain. CDR1 and CDR2 from the germline V gene are MDHEN and SYDVKM. The CDR3 contains 15 residues. V was cut by 3 bases and J by 4 bases, with 13 bases left in between. CDR3 loop: CASSLFLAGNQPQHF. Written as DNA, the CDR3 is TGTGCCAGCAGTTTGTTCTTGGCAGGTAATCAGCCCCAGCATTTT.